The clone carrying this T cell receptor beta chain was recorded only once. The germline V gene encodes CDR1 SGHAT and CDR2 FQNNGV. Trimming removed 0 bases from V and 0 bases from J, with 9 bases in between. The CDR3 is 15 amino acids. The protocol was immunoSEQ multiplex PCR, while the TCRdb copy is restricted to in-frame clones and leaves out a portion. The repertoire holds 30,000 to 40,000 clones, around four fifths seen once, with over 12% in the top ten. Documented time point: pretreatment peripheral blood. The patients' disease, urothelial carcinoma, was locally advanced or metastatic. The entry originates in a study of PD-L1 blockade in urothelial cancer.

This clonotype was sampled from a man aged 80 or over with urothelial cancer. Source: PBMCs, taken around atezolizumab (anti-PD-L1) treatment. V and J are TRBV11-2 and TRBJ2-7; D unclear. The CDR3 sequence is CASSLDTLSSYEQYF. The CDR3 region has the DNA TGTGCCAGCAGCTTAGACACTTTAAGCTCCTACGAGCAGTACTTC.